This T cell receptor (beta chain) was observed in a study of OX40 agonist ivuxolimab in advanced cancers. As for this clone: Its antigen is as yet unknown.

CDR1 and CDR2 from the germline V gene are LNHDA and SQIVND (reference sequence). The CDR3 loop spans 15 amino acids. Losses at the gene ends were 5 bases for V and 4 bases for J; bases not matched to a gene: 11. Profiled with immunoSEQ multiplex PCR; TCRdb holds only in-frame clones, not every one. The repertoire includes about 35,000 clones, approximately 79% of them detected once, and approximately 14% sits in the top ten. General study points: No determination was made of the antigen specificity of the expanded peripheral T cells.

The input for sequencing was CD4+ or CD8+ T cells sorted from blood, taken in a trial of the OX40 agonist ivuxolimab. This clonotype originated in an adult with an advanced solid tumor such as melanoma, head and neck, liver or kidney cancer. This rearrangement joins TRBV19 to TRBJ2-7; 7 nucleotides align to TRBD1. Here the CDR3 reads CASSAQGGTAYEQYF. CDR3 bases: TGTGCCAGTAGTGCGCAAGGGGGCACGGCGTACGAGCAGTACTTC. The whole variable domain, remainder taken from reference TRBV19 and TRBJ2-7, is DGGITQSPKYLFRKEGQNVTLSCEQNLNHDAMYWYRQDPGQGLRLIYYSQIVNDFQKGDIAEGYSVSREKKESFPLTVTSAQKNPTAFYLCASSAQGGTAYEQYFGPGTRLTVT.